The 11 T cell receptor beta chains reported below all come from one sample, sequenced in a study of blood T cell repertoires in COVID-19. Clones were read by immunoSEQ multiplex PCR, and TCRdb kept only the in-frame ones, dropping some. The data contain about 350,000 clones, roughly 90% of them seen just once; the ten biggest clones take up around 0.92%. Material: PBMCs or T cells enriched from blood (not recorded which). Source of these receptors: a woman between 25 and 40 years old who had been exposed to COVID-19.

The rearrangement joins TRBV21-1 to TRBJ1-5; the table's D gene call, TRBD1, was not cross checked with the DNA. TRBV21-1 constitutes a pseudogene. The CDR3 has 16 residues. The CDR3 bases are TGTGCCAGCAGTCGAGAACAGGCAAATAGCAATCAGCCCCAGCATTTT. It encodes CASSREQANSNQPQHF.

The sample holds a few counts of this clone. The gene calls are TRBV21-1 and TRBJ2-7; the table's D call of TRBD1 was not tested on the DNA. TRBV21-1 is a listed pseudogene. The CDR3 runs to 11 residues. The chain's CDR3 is CASRDTYEQYF. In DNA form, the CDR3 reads TGTGCCAGCCGGGACACCTACGAGCAGTACTTC.

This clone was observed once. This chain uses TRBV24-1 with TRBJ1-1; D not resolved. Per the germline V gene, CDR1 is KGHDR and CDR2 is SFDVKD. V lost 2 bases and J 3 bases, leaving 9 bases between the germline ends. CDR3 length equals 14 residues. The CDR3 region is CATSDSSVDTEAFF. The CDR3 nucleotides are TGTGCCACCAGTGATTCCTCAGTGGACACTGAAGCTTTCTTT.

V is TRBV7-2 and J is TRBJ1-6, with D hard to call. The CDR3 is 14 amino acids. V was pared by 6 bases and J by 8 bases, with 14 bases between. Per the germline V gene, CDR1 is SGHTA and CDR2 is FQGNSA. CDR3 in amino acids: CASSFEPRDSPLHF. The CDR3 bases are TGTGCCAGCAGTTTTGAGCCGAGGGATTCACCCCTCCACTTT.

CDR3 in DNA: TGTGCCAGCAGCTTGGGGACAGGGGGAGAGACCCAGTACTTC. Translated, it gives CASSLGTGGETQYF. The chain joins TRBV5-6 to TRBJ2-5; the match to TRBD1 covers 10 bases. The V gene end was trimmed by 0 bases and the J gene end by 4 bases; junction bases not matched to a gene: 0. Germline loops: CDR1 SGHDT, CDR2 YYEEEE. CDR3 length: 14 residues.

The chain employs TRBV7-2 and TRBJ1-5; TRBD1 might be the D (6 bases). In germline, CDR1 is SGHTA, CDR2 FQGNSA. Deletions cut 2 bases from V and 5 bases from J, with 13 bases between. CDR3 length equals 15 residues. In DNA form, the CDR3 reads TGTGCCAGCAGCTTACGTTGGGGGCGCGATCAGCCCCAGCATTTT. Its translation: CASSLRWGRDQPQHF.

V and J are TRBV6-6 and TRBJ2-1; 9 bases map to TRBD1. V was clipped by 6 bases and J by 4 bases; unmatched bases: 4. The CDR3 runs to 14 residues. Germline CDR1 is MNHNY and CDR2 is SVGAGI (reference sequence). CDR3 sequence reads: CASRSGTGYNEQFF. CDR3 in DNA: TGTGCCAGCAGATCCGGGACAGGGTACAATGAGCAGTTCTTC.

DNA for the CDR3: TGTGCCAGCAGGCCTCTTGGCAATGAAAAACTGTTTTTT. Translating it yields CASRPLGNEKLFF. J is TRBJ1-4 and V is TRBV6-5; D not certain. CDR3 size: 13 residues. Trimming removed 6 bases at V and 5 bases at J, with 10 bases between. Germline V lookup: CDR1 MNHEY, CDR2 SVGAGI.

The CDR3 here is CASSVAPGLGGETQYF. CDR3 coding DNA: TGTGCCAGCAGCGTTGCCCCGGGACTAGGAGGAGAGACCCAGTACTTC. This chain uses TRBV5-6 with TRBJ2-5; the match to TRBD2 covers 8 bases. From germline, CDR1 is SGHDT and CDR2 YYEEEE. J gave up 4 bases and V 4 bases, and 12 bases lay outside the gene matches. The CDR3 extends over 16 amino acids.

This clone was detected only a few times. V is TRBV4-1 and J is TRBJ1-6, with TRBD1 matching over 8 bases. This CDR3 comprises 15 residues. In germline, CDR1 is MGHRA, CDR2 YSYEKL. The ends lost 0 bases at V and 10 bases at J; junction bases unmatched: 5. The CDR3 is CASSQEDRVRSPLHF. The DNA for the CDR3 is TGCGCCAGCAGCCAAGAGGACAGGGTCAGATCACCCCTCCACTTT.

The CDR3 loop is CAITTGAGETQYF. CDR3 nucleotides: TGTGCCATCACGACAGGGGCAGGAGAGACCCAGTACTTC. This chain joins TRBV10-3 and TRBJ2-5; TRBD1 agrees at 8 bases. After removal of 7 bases from V and 4 bases from J, the junction contained 5 bases not matched to a gene. The germline gives CDR1 ENHRY, CDR2 SYGVKD. CDR3 length: 13 amino acids.